This entry lists 17 T cell receptor beta chains sequenced from one sample in a study of Graves' ophthalmopathy and Graves' hyperthyroidism. TCR beta CDR3 amplification used RNA transcripts. Investigators did first-round RT-PCR with HTBI primers, then second-round multiplex PCR. MiXCR, applied by TCRdb to the multiplex PCR reads, yields one record per CDR3 protein. The sample records roughly 220,000 distinct CDR3 sequences, 45% being singletons. The specimen was peripheral blood. Every receptor here comes from an adult man with Graves' ophthalmopathy.

In its sample, this clonotype was seen a few times. The CDR3 reads CASSTPSGANTGELFF. CDR3 nucleotide sequence: TGTGCCAGCAGCACTCCTAGCGGTGCGAACACCGGGGAGCTGTTTTTT. The chain uses TRBV7-2 and TRBJ2-2; 7 bases agree with TRBD2. CDR1 is SGHTA, CDR2 FQGNSA, per germline. V lost 5 bases, J lost 0 bases, and 6 bases stayed unmatched. This CDR3 has 16 amino acids.

The chain has TRBV6-5 and TRBJ2-5; D not resolved. With 2 bases removed from V and 9 bases from J, the gap between germline ends came to 10 bases. Germline V CDR1 and CDR2: MNHEY, SVGAGI. The CDR3 sequence is 12 residues long. CDR3 in DNA: TGTGCCAGCAGTTACGGGTCCGTTGCCCAGTACTTC. As protein: CASSYGSVAQYF.

This chain uses TRBV5-1 with TRBJ2-5, with TRBD2 as a possible D gene (6 bases). This CDR3 spans 16 amino acids. Germline lookup yields CDR1 SGHRS and CDR2 YFSETQ. V was shortened by 0 bases and J by 2 bases, with 14 bases between the two germline ends. The CDR3, as DNA: TGCGCCAGCAGCTTGGCGGGGGACGGTCAACAAGAGACCCAGTACTTC. It codes for CASSLAGDGQQETQYF.

The rearrangement links TRBV2 to TRBJ2-6, with unresolved D. The V end was cut by 6 bases, the J end by 0 bases, with 9 bases between. Germline V gene lookup returns CDR1 SNHLY and CDR2 FYNNEI. This CDR3 comprises 15 residues. CDR3 DNA sequence: TGTGCCAGCAGCGTAGAAAACTCTGGGGCCAACGTCCTGACTTTC. This codes for CASSVENSGANVLTF.

In its sample, this clonotype was seen a few times. CDR3 DNA sequence: TGCAGTGCTAGATACCAGGGTGCCTTCGAAGCTTTCTTT. Amino acid sequence: CSARYQGAFEAFF. This chain connects TRBV20-1 to TRBJ1-1, with TRBD1 as a possible D gene (5 bases). Germline V gene data show CDR1 as DFQATT and CDR2 as SNEGSKA (reference sequence). V lost 2 bases, J lost 8 bases, and 15 bases lay in between. The CDR3 totals 13 residues.

This clonotype appeared a few times. Given a much more abundant clone one base away, this may be a read error. The chain has TRBV11-2 and TRBJ1-2; no clear D gene. Germline V lookup: CDR1 SGHAT, CDR2 FQNNGV. Deletions cut 3 bases from V and 4 bases from J, with 9 bases between. This CDR3 has 13 residues. CDR3 region: CASSFDGTYGYTF. DNA for the CDR3: TGTGCCAGCAGCTTCGACGGAACCTATGGCTACACCTTC.

In this sample, this clonotype turned up a few times. The rearrangement joins TRBV7-8 to TRBJ1-2; D is undetermined. From germline, CDR1 is SGHVS and CDR2 FQNEAQ. V was trimmed by 1 base and J by 6 bases, leaving 21 bases between them. The CDR3 totals 17 residues. The CDR3 protein is CASSLGSKSLSFHGYTF. In DNA form, the CDR3 reads TGTGCCAGCAGCTTAGGCTCAAAATCACTATCGTTCCATGGCTACACCTTC.

The chain joins TRBV10-3 to TRBJ2-5; no clear D gene. V dropped 10 bases and J dropped 0 bases, with 18 bases sitting between them. Germline assignment: CDR1 ENHRY and CDR2 SYGVKD. The CDR3 has 15 amino acids. The CDR3 DNA reads TGTGCCACCTCGCCCGACCACGGAGACCAAGAGACCCAGTACTTC. Protein: CATSPDHGDQETQYF.

The V and J genes are TRBV24-1 and TRBJ2-5; 7 nucleotides match TRBD2. From germline, CDR1 is KGHDR and CDR2 SFDVKD. CDR3 length: 16 amino acids. V was clipped by 0 bases and J by 2 bases; unmatched bases: 5. This CDR3 reads CATSDLQAGNQETQYF. The CDR3 coding sequence is TGTGCCACCAGTGATTTGCAAGCGGGAAATCAAGAGACCCAGTACTTC.

This clonotype was recorded a few times. This rearrangement joins TRBV29-1 to TRBJ1-2; 8 bases are shared with TRBD1. The V segment lost 4 bases and the J segment 6 bases; nucleotides outside the gene matches: 10. The V gene's germline CDR1 is SQVTM and CDR2 ANQGSEA. The CDR3 has 14 amino acids. The DNA of the CDR3 is TGCAGCGTTGCATCAGGGGGCCCCCCCGATGGCTACACCTTC. This sequence encodes CSVASGGPPDGYTF.

This clonotype was counted between two and nine times. The chain is built from TRBV5-1 and TRBJ2-7; D is ambiguous. The germline V and J ends were trimmed by 0 bases and 1 base, with 8 bases remaining between them. The CDR3 is 14 residues long. Germline V gives CDR1 SGHRS, CDR2 YFSETQ. CDR3 in DNA: TGCGCCAGCAGCTTGGACGTGGGTTCCTACGAGCAGTACTTC. Translated: CASSLDVGSYEQYF. Full variable domain (outside the CDR3, taken from reference TRBV5-1 and TRBJ2-7): KAGVTQTPRYLIKTRGQQVTLSCSPISGHRSVSWYQQTPGQGLQFLFEYFSETQRNKGNFPGRFSGRQFSNSRSEMNVSTLELGDSALYLCASSLDVGSYEQYFGPGTRLTVT.

The J gene is TRBJ2-7, the V gene TRBV12-3 or TRBV12-4, with 7 positions matching TRBD2. V was pared by 6 bases and J by 7 bases, with 18 bases of the junction left unmatched. The CDR3 has 16 amino acids. CDR3 nucleotide sequence: TGTGCCAGCAGACCCGAGGTCGGGGGGTCGGGTTTAGAGCAGTACTTC. Translating gives CASRPEVGGSGLEQYF.

This chain connects TRBV15 to TRBJ1-6; D remains ambiguous. This CDR3 comprises 16 residues. The germline CDR1 and CDR2 sequences are LNHNV and YYDKDF (reference sequence). V lost 1 base and J lost 5, with 12 bases in between. CDR3 in DNA: TGTGCCACCAGCAGAGGAGGAAGTGCGAATAATTCACCCCTCCACTTT. Translating gives CATSRGGSANNSPLHF.

This clonotype was picked up many times. The chain carries TRBV4-2 and TRBJ1-2, with D possibly TRBD1 on 5 matching bases. V dropped 0 bases and J dropped 4 bases, with 12 bases sitting between them. CDR1 is LGHNA and CDR2 is YNFKEQ in the germline V gene. CDR3 size: 15 residues. For the CDR3, the DNA is TGTGCCAGCAGCCAAGAGCACGGGGGGTTCTATGGCTACACCTTC. This gives the protein CASSQEHGGFYGYTF.

The genes are TRBV29-1 and TRBJ2-5; D may be TRBD1 or TRBD2 (5 bases each). V shed 1 base and J shed 7 bases, with 19 bases lying between them. This CDR3 comprises 15 residues. Germline V CDR1 and CDR2: SQVTM, ANQGSEA. The CDR3 loop reads CSVEGPLRGKGTQYF. DNA of the CDR3: TGCAGCGTTGAAGGTCCCCTCCGGGGCAAGGGGACCCAGTACTTC.

The V gene is TRBV29-1, the J gene TRBJ1-1; the D gene is possibly TRBD1 (6 bases). The germline V gene has CDR1 SQVTM and CDR2 ANQGSEA. The CDR3 runs 13 residues. The germline V and J ends were trimmed by 5 bases and 10 bases, with 20 bases remaining between them. Here the CDR3 DNA reads TGCAGCGTTAAGGGTACAGGGACTAACGGAGCTTTCTTT. Encoded protein: CSVKGTGTNGAFF.

This clonotype was detected a few times. The chain recombines TRBV20-1 with TRBJ1-2; D might be TRBD1 (5 bases). V lost 4 bases, J lost 4 bases, and 10 bases lay in between. Germline V gene data show CDR1 as DFQATT and CDR2 as SNEGSKA (reference sequence). There are 12 residues in the CDR3. The CDR3 nucleotides are TGCAGTGCTATGTGGGGGAGCTATGGCTACACCTTC. Translating it yields CSAMWGSYGYTF.